A single sample gave rise to the 19 T cell receptor beta chains below, sequenced in a study of OX40 agonist ivuxolimab in advanced cancers. This table comes from immunoSEQ multiplex PCR, and its TCRdb copy is limited to in-frame clones, with some not included. The sample holds about 48,000 clones, 75% to 85% seen once. Sequenced here: CD4+ or CD8+ T cells sorted from blood, sampled in a trial of the OX40 agonist ivuxolimab. These receptors were taken from an adult with an advanced solid tumor such as melanoma, head and neck, liver or kidney cancer.

J is TRBJ1-1 and V is TRBV4-2; 8 nucleotides match TRBD1. Germline values: CDR1 LGHNA, CDR2 YNFKEQ. CDR3 size: 15 residues. J was trimmed by 2 bases and V by 4 bases; bases with no gene match: 6. The CDR3 DNA sequence: TGTGCCAGCAGCCTCCCGGACAGGGTTAACACTGAAGCTTTCTTT. As protein: CASSLPDRVNTEAFF.

V usage is TRBV9 and J usage is TRBJ2-6; no reliable D call. CDR3 length: 16 amino acids. The V gene lost 3 bases and the J gene lost 0 bases, with 10 bases spanning the gap. Germline V gene lookup returns CDR1 SGDLS and CDR2 YYNGEE. CDR3 sequence: CASSAIADSGANVLTF. The CDR3 DNA is TGTGCCAGCAGCGCTATTGCAGACTCTGGGGCCAACGTCCTGACTTTC. Full variable domain (rest looked up from reference TRBV9 and TRBJ2-6): DSGVTQTPKHLITATGQRVTLRCSPRSGDLSVYWYQQSLDQGLQFLIQYYNGEERAKGNILERFSAQQFPDLHSELNLSSLELGDSALYFCASSAIADSGANVLTFGAGSRLTVL.

This chain joins TRBV7-9 and TRBJ2-3, with D maybe TRBD1 (6 bases). Germline CDR1 SEHNR, CDR2 FQNEAQ (reference sequence). Trimming took off 4 bases at V and 2 bases at J, with 19 bases between the two ends. The CDR3 runs 17 residues. Written as DNA, the CDR3 is TGTGCCAGCAGCTGGTACAGGGAAGGTAGGCACACAGATACGCAGTATTTT. It codes for CASSWYREGRHTDTQYF.

The V call is TRBV20-1, the J call TRBJ1-2; maybe TRBD1 (5 bases). CDR3 length: 11 residues. Germline V CDR1 and CDR2: DFQATT, SNEGSKA (reference sequence). The V and J ends lost 4 bases and 6 bases respectively, with 9 bases between them. CDR3 sequence: CSANPDNGYTF. CDR3 DNA: TGCAGTGCTAACCCGGACAATGGCTACACCTTC.

The V gene is TRBV5-1, the J gene TRBJ1-1, with D hard to call. This CDR3 contains 13 residues. V gave up 2 bases and J gave up 1 base, with 6 bases separating them. Germline V CDR1 and CDR2: SGHRS, YFSETQ. The CDR3 sequence is CASSFQQNTEAFF. DNA of the CDR3: TGCGCCAGCAGCTTTCAGCAGAACACTGAAGCTTTCTTT.

This clone was observed a single time. The genes are TRBV10-3 and TRBJ1-3, with a weak D call TRBD1 (6 bases). Germline CDR1 is ENHRY and CDR2 is SYGVKD. V was shortened by 6 bases and J by 6 bases, with 15 bases between the two germline ends. CDR3 length: 14 amino acids. The CDR3 DNA follows: TGTGCCATCAGACTCACAGGGAGGGAAAACACCATATATTTT. Translation: CAIRLTGRENTIYF.

This chain joins TRBV5-6 and TRBJ2-1; the D is unclear. With 5 bases removed from V and 3 bases from J, the gap between germline ends came to 21 bases. Germline loops: CDR1 SGHDT, CDR2 YYEEEE. This CDR3 is 17 amino acids long. CDR3 protein: CASRGYLRSSYYNEQFF. The CDR3 nucleotides are TGTGCCAGCAGAGGCTACCTTAGATCGTCCTACTACAATGAGCAGTTCTTC.

The chain links TRBV11-2 to TRBJ1-3; no firm D call. The CDR3 runs 17 residues. V shed 3 bases and J shed 0 bases, with 15 bases lying between them. The germline V gene encodes CDR1 SGHAT and CDR2 FQNNGV. The CDR3 DNA is TGTGCCAGCAGCTTCCGATCGACTTCCTTCTCTGGAAACACCATATATTTT. Translation gives CASSFRSTSFSGNTIYF. The full variable domain, rest sourced from reference TRBV11-2 and TRBJ1-3, is EAGVAQSPRYKIIEKRQSVAFWCNPISGHATLYWYQQILGQGPKLLIQFQNNGVVDDSQLPKDRFSAERLKGVDSTLKIQPAKLEDSAVYLCASSFRSTSFSGNTIYFGEGSWLTVV.

This clone was recorded a few times. The chain couples TRBV6-5 to TRBJ2-1; D is uncertain. This CDR3 is built from 14 residues. The germline V gene encodes CDR1 MNHEY and CDR2 SVGAGI. Trimming shortened V by 0 bases and J by 4 bases, and 7 bases separated the two germline ends. The CDR3: CASSYSASYNEQFF. DNA of the CDR3: TGTGCCAGCAGTTACTCGGCCAGTTACAATGAGCAGTTCTTC.

J is TRBJ2-1 and V is TRBV4-3, with TRBD2 as a possible D gene (5 bases). The CDR3 spans 15 residues. Trimming pared 1 base from V and 5 bases from J, leaving 12 bases between. Germline V gene lookup returns CDR1 LGHNA and CDR2 YSLEER. In DNA form, the CDR3 reads TGCGCCAGCAGCCAAGTTACCGGGGTTAACAATGAGCAGTTCTTC. This codes for CASSQVTGVNNEQFF.

This clone came up a few times. The CDR3 DNA reads TGTGCCAGCTCACCGGGAGGGGCAGCCTCTGGAAACACCATATATTTT. This sequence encodes CASSPGGAASGNTIYF. This chain joins TRBV18 and TRBJ1-3, with D possibly matching TRBD1 (5 bases). The ends were cut back, 3 bases at V and 0 bases at J, with 12 bases in the middle. This CDR3 spans 16 amino acids. Germline V gives CDR1 KGHSH, CDR2 LQKENI.

J is TRBJ1-2 and V is TRBV5-1; D might be TRBD1 (6 bases). V was pared by 3 bases and J by 4 bases, with 19 bases between. The CDR3 length is 16 residues. Germline V gives CDR1 SGHRS, CDR2 YFSETQ. The CDR3 region has the DNA TGCGCCAGCAGCTCCTCAGAGGAACAGGGCCTCTATGGCTACACCTTC. This encodes CASSSSEEQGLYGYTF.

The genes are TRBV11-2 and TRBJ2-3, with D possibly called TRBD1 or TRBD2 (5 bases each). Germline V lookup: CDR1 SGHAT, CDR2 FQNNGV. This CDR3 region has 14 residues. The V end lost 5 bases, the J end lost 2 bases, and 11 bases lay between the germline ends. For the CDR3, the DNA is TGTGCCAGCAGCCGGGACCCAAACACAGATACGCAGTATTTT. Amino acids: CASSRDPNTDTQYF.

V and J are TRBV6-6 and TRBJ2-7, with 7 nucleotides matching TRBD1. This CDR3 has 14 amino acids. Germline V lookup: CDR1 MNHNY, CDR2 SVGAGI (reference sequence). V dropped 4 bases and J dropped 7; count of bases not matched to a gene: 10. The CDR3 here is CASSSSRQGWEQYF. In DNA form, the CDR3 reads TGTGCCAGCAGTTCCTCCCGACAGGGATGGGAGCAGTACTTC.

The rearrangement joins TRBV7-9 to TRBJ2-7; 8 bases are a match to TRBD1. CDR1 SEHNR and CDR2 FQNEAQ come from the germline V gene (reference sequence). The CDR3 loop spans 14 amino acids. The V and J ends lost 5 bases and 0 bases, in that order; junction bases with no gene match: 3. CDR3 amino acids: CASSGQGASYEQYF. In DNA form, the CDR3 reads TGTGCCAGCAGCGGTCAGGGGGCCTCCTACGAGCAGTACTTC.

The V call is TRBV6-5, the J call TRBJ1-3; TRBD1 is a possible D gene (5 bases). This CDR3 is 15 amino acids long. Germline CDR1 is MNHEY and CDR2 is SVGAGI. The ends were cut back, 6 bases at V and 1 base at J, with 13 bases in the middle. This chain's CDR3 is CASSPGLRSGNTIYF. In DNA, the CDR3 is TGTGCCAGCAGCCCGGGACTGCGTTCTGGAAACACCATATATTTT.

J is TRBJ1-3 and V is TRBV13; D remains unclear. In germline, CDR1 is PRHDT, CDR2 FYEKMQ (reference sequence). Trimming took 5 bases from V and 1 from J, leaving 3 bases between them. The CDR3 spans 12 residues. CDR3 sequence reads: CASSRSGNTIYF. The DNA for the CDR3 is TGTGCCAGCAGCCGGTCTGGAAACACCATATATTTT.

The genes are TRBV19 and TRBJ1-4; D unresolved. The germline CDR1 and CDR2 sequences are LNHDA and SQIVND (reference sequence). Trimming left V 5 bases short and J 0 bases short, with 13 bases between. CDR3 size: 16 residues. The CDR3 DNA reads TGTGCCAGTAGTGTAGCAGCGGAAGCAACTAATGAAAAACTGTTTTTT. This sequence encodes CASSVAAEATNEKLFF. The entire variable domain, with the rest obtained from reference TRBV19 and TRBJ1-4, is as follows: DGGITQSPKYLFRKEGQNVTLSCEQNLNHDAMYWYRQDPGQGLRLIYYSQIVNDFQKGDIAEGYSVSREKKESFPLTVTSAQKNPTAFYLCASSVAAEATNEKLFFGSGTQLSVL.

V is TRBV9 and J is TRBJ1-3; D perhaps matches TRBD1 (5 bases). The germline CDR1 and CDR2 sequences are SGDLS and YYNGEE. This CDR3 region has 16 residues. The ends were cut back, 4 bases at V and 6 bases at J, with 20 bases in the middle. The CDR3 DNA is TGTGCCAGCAGCTCTAGGGGCAGTAAGGCTTTAAACACCATATATTTT. It codes for CASSSRGSKALNTIYF.